At least ten counts were recorded for the clone carrying this T cell receptor beta chain. Predating any ophthalmopathy symptoms, the blood sample was taken at first hyperthyroidism diagnosis. Using roughly 9.4 ml of fresh peripheral blood, PBMCs were prepared. Using RNA transcripts as the source, TCR beta CDR3 regions were amplified. With the HTBI primer set, the TCR CDR3 went through a first round of RT-PCR. Each CDR3 protein is one row after TCRdb ran MiXCR on the multiplex PCR reads. The sample lists about 290,000 distinct CDR3 sequences, about an eighth occurring once. The data were obtained in a study of T cells in Graves' hyperthyroidism and ophthalmopathy. After removal of 5 bases from V and 4 bases from J, the junction contained 7 bases not matched to a gene. Germline V gives CDR1 LNHDA, CDR2 SQIVND (reference sequence). The CDR3 sequence is 14 residues long.

The chain has TRBV19 and TRBJ1-1, with 7 bases matching TRBD1. This receptor was taken from a woman in her thirties with Graves' hyperthyroidism that later progressed to Graves' ophthalmopathy. Sequencing input: blood. This CDR3 reads CASSFQQGRTEAFF. In DNA form, the CDR3 reads TGTGCCAGTAGTTTCCAACAGGGGCGCACTGAAGCTTTCTTT.